The present entry profiles one T cell receptor beta chain with its context. This sample stems from a study of blood T cell repertoires in COVID-19. About the research overall: The study drew acute and convalescent COVID-19 samples from the United States, Italy and Spain. T cells, B-cell-depleted T cells, or PBMCs supplied cDNA or gDNA.

This CDR3 is 13 amino acids long. Germline V gene lookup returns CDR1 SGHAT and CDR2 FQNNGV. V dropped 0 bases and J dropped 7 bases, with 7 bases sitting between them. Original methodology: Amplification from reference gene primers served as the basis for estimated nucleated cell counts. TCRdb's table, derived via immunoSEQ multiplex PCR, lists solely in-frame clones and lacks some. The V and J calls and the clone size are those of that table, but D and trimming were determined from the DNA. The repertoire includes about 210,000 clones, 60% to 85% of them detected once, and 7.2% sits in the top ten.

The receptor comes from a woman in her seventies with acute or convalescent COVID-19. The chain employs TRBV11-2 and TRBJ2-1, with a weak D call TRBD1 (6 bases). The sequencing sample was made of peripheral blood. This chain's CDR3 is CASSLDRGNEQFF. The CDR3 DNA reads TGTGCCAGCAGCTTAGACAGGGGTAATGAGCAGTTCTTC.